Following are 18 T cell receptor beta chains from one sample sequenced in a study of blood T cell repertoires in COVID-19. Some clones are missing from TCRdb's copy, which holds only in-frame ones; the method was immunoSEQ multiplex PCR. The sample consists of more than 350,000 clones, 80% to 90% of them appearing once. Sequenced: peripheral blood. Source of these receptors: a woman aged 30 to 39 with COVID-19, enrolled during active disease.

Only a few counts were recorded for this clone. The chain has TRBV19 and TRBJ2-1; 8 nucleotides match TRBD2. J gave up 6 bases and V 1 base, and 8 bases lay outside the gene matches. Germline values: CDR1 LNHDA, CDR2 SQIVND (reference sequence). The CDR3 extends over 16 amino acids. The CDR3 is CASSIGAGTSSNEQFF. The CDR3 nucleotides read TGTGCCAGTAGTATAGGGGCCGGGACTAGTTCCAATGAGCAGTTCTTC.

The V call is TRBV7-2, the J call TRBJ2-7; 8 bases are a match to TRBD2. The CDR3 has 16 amino acids. Germline V lookup: CDR1 SGHTA, CDR2 FQGNSA. V shed 1 base and J 6 bases; nucleotides not matched to a gene: 11. This CDR3 reads CASSLGAAGGRSEQYF. CDR3 nucleotides: TGTGCCAGCAGCTTAGGCGCGGCGGGGGGCCGGAGCGAGCAGTACTTC.

V and J are TRBV19 and TRBJ1-2; 7 bases line up with TRBD1. CDR1 LNHDA and CDR2 SQIVND come from the germline V gene (reference sequence). The CDR3 is 15 amino acids. V shed 1 base and J 0 bases; nucleotides not matched to a gene: 2. The CDR3 region has the DNA TGTGCCAGTAGTATAGTTGGGACAGCTAACTATGGCTACACCTTC. Translating gives CASSIVGTANYGYTF.

This rearrangement joins TRBV4-2 to TRBJ2-2; 7 bases are a match to TRBD1. The length of the CDR3 is 20 residues. J was trimmed by 4 bases and V by 3 bases; bases with no gene match: 20. The germline V gene encodes CDR1 LGHNA and CDR2 YNFKEQ. The CDR3 spells CASSHDYWGQRFRATGELFF. CDR3 sequence (DNA): TGTGCCAGCAGCCATGATTATTGGGGACAGCGATTCCGGGCCACCGGGGAGCTGTTTTTT.

The genes are TRBV13 and TRBJ2-3; D might be TRBD2 (6 bases). Germline CDR1 reads PRHDT; CDR2 reads FYEKMQ (reference sequence). This CDR3 is built from 13 residues. The germline V and J ends were trimmed by 6 bases and 4 bases, with 11 bases remaining between them. In DNA, the CDR3 is TGTGCCAGCAGAACGGGAGAGGCAGATACGCAGTATTTT. As protein: CASRTGEADTQYF.

The table lists this clone with a count of one. V usage is TRBV28 and J usage is TRBJ1-6, with a possible D match to TRBD1 (5 bases). Germline V gives CDR1 MDHEN, CDR2 SYDVKM. This CDR3 region has 15 residues. Trimming pared 5 bases from V and 5 bases from J, leaving 13 bases between. The CDR3 coding sequence is TGTGCCAGCAGTCCAAGCGGGACGAATAATTCACCCCTCCACTTT. Its protein is CASSPSGTNNSPLHF.

The chain carries TRBV21-1 and TRBJ2-7; the table's D call, TRBD2, was not checked against the DNA. TRBV21-1 is designated a pseudogene. There are 15 residues in the CDR3. The chain's CDR3 is CASSKRSARNYEQYV. In DNA, the CDR3 is TGTGCCAGCAGCAAACGTTCGGCGAGGAACTACGAGCAGTACGTC.

V is TRBV5-1 and J is TRBJ2-1; TRBD2 aligns across 15 bases. V trimming: 4 bases; J trimming: 7 bases; junction bases outside the gene matches: 6. Germline assignment: CDR1 SGHRS and CDR2 YFSETQ. The CDR3 is 16 amino acids. The CDR3 bases are TGCGCCAGCAGCGGACTAGCGGGGGGGCCGGGGAATGAGCAGTTCTTC. Protein product: CASSGLAGGPGNEQFF. Filled out from reference TRBV5-1 and TRBJ2-1, the complete variable domain reads KAGVTQTPRYLIKTRGQQVTLSCSPISGHRSVSWYQQTPGQGLQFLFEYFSETQRNKGNFPGRFSGRQFSNSRSEMNVSTLELGDSALYLCASSGLAGGPGNEQFFGPGTRLTVL.

This rearrangement joins TRBV29-1 to TRBJ1-2; perhaps TRBD1 as D (6 bases). Per the germline V gene, CDR1 is SQVTM and CDR2 is ANQGSEA. The CDR3 extends over 14 amino acids. With 3 bases removed from V and 4 bases from J, the gap between germline ends came to 15 bases. The CDR3 DNA reads TGCAGCGTTGAGGGCAGGGGCAGGGGCTATGGCTACACCTTC. Protein: CSVEGRGRGYGYTF.

The chain employs TRBV11-2 and TRBJ1-2; TRBD1 might be the D (5 bases). Germline V gene data show CDR1 as SGHAT and CDR2 as FQNNGV. The CDR3 loop spans 15 amino acids. V lost 0 bases to trimming and J lost 4 bases, with 12 bases between them. The CDR3 DNA is TGTGCCAGCAGCTTAGAACAGGCCACTTCCTATGGCTACACCTTC. Amino acids: CASSLEQATSYGYTF. The whole variable domain, remainder taken from reference TRBV11-2 and TRBJ1-2, is EAGVAQSPRYKIIEKRQSVAFWCNPISGHATLYWYQQILGQGPKLLIQFQNNGVVDDSQLPKDRFSAERLKGVDSTLKIQPAKLEDSAVYLCASSLEQATSYGYTFGSGTRLTVV.

The rearrangement joins TRBV4-2 to TRBJ2-7; D might be TRBD1 (7 bases). V was trimmed by 3 bases and J by 4 bases, leaving 16 bases between them. Per the germline V gene, CDR1 is LGHNA and CDR2 is YNFKEQ. CDR3 size: 15 residues. CDR3 nucleotide sequence: TGTGCCAGCAGCCAGGGGGGACAGAAGCCTTACGAGCAGTACTTC. Its protein product is CASSQGGQKPYEQYF.

The gene calls are TRBV19 and TRBJ1-1; TRBD1 matches 8 bases. The J segment lost 0 bases and the V segment lost 7 bases, leaving 1 base of the junction unmatched. The CDR3 sequence is 13 residues long. The germline V gene has CDR1 LNHDA and CDR2 SQIVND (reference sequence). Written as DNA, the CDR3 is TGTGCCAGTACGACAGGGGTGAACACTGAAGCTTTCTTT. Residues: CASTTGVNTEAFF.

The chain employs TRBV15 and TRBJ2-1, with 9 bases fitting TRBD2. Unmatched junction bases numbered 5, after V lost 1 base and J lost 7 bases. The CDR3 contains 15 residues. Germline V lookup: CDR1 LNHNV, CDR2 YYDKDF (reference sequence). The CDR3 spells CATSRVGGRANEQFF. The CDR3 coding sequence is TGTGCCACCAGCAGAGTTGGCGGGAGGGCGAATGAGCAGTTCTTC. The variable domain in full, completed from reference TRBV15 and TRBJ2-1, reads DAMVIQNPRYQVTQFGKPVTLSCSQTLNHNVMYWYQQKSSQAPKLLFHYYDKDFNNEADTPDNFQSRRPNTSFCFLDIRSPGLGDTAMYLCATSRVGGRANEQFFGPGTRLTVL.

In DNA, the CDR3 is TGTGCCAGCAGTTACTCCGGGACAGCGACAGGGACCCAGTACTTC. Protein sequence: CASSYSGTATGTQYF. This chain joins TRBV6-5 and TRBJ2-5; 7 nucleotides line up with TRBD1. Germline CDR1 and CDR2: MNHEY and SVGAGI. The junction had 8 bases not matched to a gene; V was cut back by 0 bases and J by 7 bases. The CDR3 runs 15 residues.

J is TRBJ2-1 and V is TRBV5-1, with D perhaps TRBD2 (5 bases). There are 16 residues in the CDR3. V lost 3 bases and J 5 bases, leaving 18 bases between the germline ends. CDR1 is SGHRS and CDR2 is YFSETQ in the germline V gene. The CDR3 DNA reads as TGCGCCAGCAGCTACCTAGTTGGGGTCGGGGACAATGAGCAGTTCTTC. Amino acid sequence: CASSYLVGVGDNEQFF.

The rearrangement uses TRBV2 and TRBJ1-1, with unresolved D. The V end was cut by 4 bases, the J end by 1 base, with 7 bases between. Per germline, CDR1 SNHLY and CDR2 FYNNEI. This CDR3 has 13 residues. CDR3 nucleotides: TGTGCCAGCAGTGGTCATCCGAACACTGAAGCTTTCTTT. Translation: CASSGHPNTEAFF.

This chain connects TRBV18 to TRBJ2-6; 11 nucleotides match TRBD2. The V gene's germline CDR1 is KGHSH and CDR2 LQKENI. After removal of 0 bases from V and 0 bases from J, the junction contained 7 bases not matched to a gene. CDR3 size: 20 residues. The CDR3 bases are TGTGCCAGCTCACCACCGACTAGCGGGATCTTCCACTCTGGGGCCAACGTCCTGACTTTC. Its protein product is CASSPPTSGIFHSGANVLTF. Full variable domain (outside the CDR3, taken from reference TRBV18 and TRBJ2-6): NAGVMQNPRHLVRRRGQEARLRCSPMKGHSHVYWYRQLPEEGLKFMVYLQKENIIDESGMPKERFSAEFPKEGPSILRIQQVVRGDSAAYFCASSPPTSGIFHSGANVLTFGAGSRLTVL.

This chain joins TRBV19 and TRBJ1-2; TRBD1 aligns across 7 bases. In germline, CDR1 is LNHDA, CDR2 SQIVND (reference sequence). The trim removed 5 bases at V and 4 bases at J, leaving 7 bases unmatched. This CDR3 is 14 amino acids long. This CDR3 is CASSGGTAFYGYTF. CDR3 DNA sequence: TGTGCCAGTAGTGGAGGGACAGCTTTCTATGGCTACACCTTC. Using reference TRBV19 and TRBJ1-2 for the parts outside the CDR3, the full variable domain is DGGITQSPKYLFRKEGQNVTLSCEQNLNHDAMYWYRQDPGQGLRLIYYSQIVNDFQKGDIAEGYSVSREKKESFPLTVTSAQKNPTAFYLCASSGGTAFYGYTFGSGTRLTVV.